This TCR beta chain was recovered during a study of T cell responses to AZD1222 COVID-19 vaccine. General observations from the study: At baseline, seropositivity was found in only a handful of AZD1222 recipients.

This clone occurred once. Its antigen is undetermined. V dropped 4 bases and J dropped 2; count of bases not matched to a gene: 6. CDR3 length equals 15 residues. From germline, CDR1 is MDHEN and CDR2 SYDVKM. TCRdb keeps only in-frame clones here, not all; method: immunoSEQ multiplex PCR. The data contain 150,000 to 200,000 clones, 90% to 95% of them singletons. Sequenced material: peripheral blood, taken 28 days after the second AZD1222 dose. The J gene is TRBJ2-7, the V gene TRBV28; 9 nucleotides line up with TRBD1. The source of this sequence is an adult who received the AZD1222 COVID-19 vaccine. The CDR3 loop reads CASSSHRGPTYEQYF. The CDR3 DNA reads as TGTGCCAGCAGTTCCCACAGGGGGCCGACCTACGAGCAGTACTTC. Filled out from reference TRBV28 and TRBJ2-7, the complete variable domain reads DVKVTQSSRYLVKRTGEKVFLECVQDMDHENMFWYRQDPGLGLRLIYFSYDVKMKEKGDIPEGYSVSREKKERFSLILESASTNQTSMYLCASSSHRGPTYEQYFGPGTRLTVT.